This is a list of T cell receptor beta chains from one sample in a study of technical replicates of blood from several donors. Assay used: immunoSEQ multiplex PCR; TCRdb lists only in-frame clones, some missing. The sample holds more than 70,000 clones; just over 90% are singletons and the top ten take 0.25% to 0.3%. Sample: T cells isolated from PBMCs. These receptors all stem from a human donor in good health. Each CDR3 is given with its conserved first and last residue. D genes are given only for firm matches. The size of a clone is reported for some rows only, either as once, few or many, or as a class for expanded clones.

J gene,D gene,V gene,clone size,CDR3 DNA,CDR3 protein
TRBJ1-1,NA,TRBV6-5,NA,TGTGCCAGCAGTTACGGTCAGGGTAACACTGAAGCTTTCTTT,CASSYGQGNTEAFF
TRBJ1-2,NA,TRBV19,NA,TGTGCCACCGTAGGGTTAGGGACACCCAATAACTATGGCTACACCTTC,CATVGLGTPNNYGYTF
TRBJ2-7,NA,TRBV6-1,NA,TGTGCCAGCAGTGAAGAACTAGTGGGGGGGGGCTGGTACGAGCAGTACTTC,CASSEELVGGGWYEQYF
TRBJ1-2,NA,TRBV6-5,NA,TGTGCCAGCAGTTCAGGGCGTTTAAGCTACACCTTC,CASSSGRLSYTF
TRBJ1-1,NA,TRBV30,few,TGTGCCTGGAAGTCGGGACTCGAAGCTTTCTTT,CAWKSGLEAFF
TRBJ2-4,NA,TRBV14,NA,TGTGCCATCTTCGGACTAGCCAAAAACATTCAGTACTTC,CAIFGLAKNIQYF
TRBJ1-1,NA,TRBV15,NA,TGTGCCACCACTCAAGGGGGGGTGAACACTGAAGCTTTCTTT,CATTQGGVNTEAFF
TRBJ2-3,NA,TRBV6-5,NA,TGTGCCAGCAGTTACTCAAGGGGATACACAGATACGCAGTATTTT,CASSYSRGYTDTQYF
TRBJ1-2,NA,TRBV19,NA,TGTGCCAGTAGTACGGGGGTAGGTGGCTACACCTTC,CASSTGVGGYTF
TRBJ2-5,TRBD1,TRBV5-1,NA,TGCGCCAGCAGTGGACAGGCGGAGACCCAGTACTTC,CASSGQAETQYF
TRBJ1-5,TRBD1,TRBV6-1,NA,TGTGCCAGCACCATGGACAGGGTATATCAGCCCCAGCATTTT,CASTMDRVYQPQHF
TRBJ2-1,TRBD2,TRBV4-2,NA,TGTGCCAGCAGCCCTCAGAGCGCGACTAGCGGGGTGGACCCCTACAATGAGCAGTTCTTC,CASSPQSATSGVDPYNEQFF
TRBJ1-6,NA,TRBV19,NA,TGTGCCAGTAGATACGGGATAACCAATTCACCCCTCCACTTT,CASRYGITNSPLHF
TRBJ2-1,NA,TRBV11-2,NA,TGTGCCAGCAGCTTCTTTTCCAGCGTCTACAATGAGCAGTTCTTC,CASSFFSSVYNEQFF
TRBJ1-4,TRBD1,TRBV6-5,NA,TGTGCCAGCAGTTTCAGCCGGACAGGTTCTAATGAAAAACTGTTTTTT,CASSFSRTGSNEKLFF
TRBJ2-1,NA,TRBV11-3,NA,TGTGCCAGCAGCTTATCCCCAGCAACCGCGGGAAGCTCCTACAATGAGCAGTTCTTC,CASSLSPATAGSSYNEQFF
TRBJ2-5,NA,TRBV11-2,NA,TGTGCCAGCAGCCTCCGGGGTCTGCAAGAGACCCAGTACTTC,CASSLRGLQETQYF
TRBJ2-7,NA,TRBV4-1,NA,TGCGCCAGCAGTCCTACGGCGGGCTACGAGCAGTACTTC,CASSPTAGYEQYF
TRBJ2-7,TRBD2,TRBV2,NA,TGTGCCAGCGCTAGCGGGGCCTACGAGCAGTACTTC,CASASGAYEQYF
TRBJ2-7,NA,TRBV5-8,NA,TGTGCCAGCAGCTCGGGGTGGGGGCTCTACGAGCAGTACTTC,CASSSGWGLYEQYF
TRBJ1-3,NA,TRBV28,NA,TGTGCCAGCAGTTCAGGGGTCGGAAACACCATATATTTT,CASSSGVGNTIYF
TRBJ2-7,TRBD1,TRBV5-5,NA,TGTGCCAGCAGCAAGGGGGACAGGAGCTCCTACGAGCAGTACTTC,CASSKGDRSSYEQYF
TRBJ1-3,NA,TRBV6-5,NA,TGTGCCAGCAGATCCCCTGACAGATCTGGAAACACCATATATTTT,CASRSPDRSGNTIYF
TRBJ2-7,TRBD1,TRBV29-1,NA,TGCAGCGTTGCGACAGGGGTGGGCGCTTACGAGCAGTACTTC,CSVATGVGAYEQYF
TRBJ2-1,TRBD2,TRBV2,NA,TGTGCCAGCAGTGAGACCCTCGGGACTAGCGTTTTCTTC,CASSETLGTSVFF
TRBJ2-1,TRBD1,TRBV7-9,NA,TGTGCCAGCGCCCACAGGGGGCCTCTCGATGAGCAGTTCTTC,CASAHRGPLDEQFF